A single sample is the source of the 14 T cell receptor beta chains below, sequenced in a study of regulatory T cells in long-lasting Graves disease. Building the TCR beta libraries relied on iRepertoire HTBI primers, and CDR3 regions underwent Arm-PCR. TCRdb fed the multiplex PCR reads into MiXCR, producing one record per CDR3 protein. In the table there are hundreds of thousands of distinct CDR3 sequences, about 14% of which are singletons. Time point meaning: newly diagnosed GD, antithyroid drugs for less than 3 months. PBMC RNA was the source of the TCR library. The specimen was peripheral blood mononuclear cells (PBMCs), collected at new diagnosis, from a patient treated with antithyroid drugs. These receptors were taken from a female donor with Graves disease.

This clonotype has ten or more counts. This chain uses TRBV11-3 with TRBJ2-1; tentatively, D is TRBD1 or TRBD2 (6 bases each). This CDR3 is built from 13 residues. Looked up from germline, CDR1 is SGHNT and CDR2 is YENEEA. V lost 6 bases and J 8 bases, leaving 14 bases between the germline ends. The CDR3 DNA follows: TGTGCCAGCAGTCAGAGGGGGGCCGATGAGCAGTTCTTC. Amino acids: CASSQRGADEQFF.

The chain combines TRBV6-1 with TRBJ1-4; TRBD1 agrees at 7 bases. Per germline, CDR1 MNHNS and CDR2 SASEGT. The length of the CDR3 is 18 residues. Trimming took 7 bases from V and 0 from J; bases not matched to a gene: 14. CDR3 DNA sequence: TGTGCCAGCACCCCGGCAGGGGGGCGACTAGCAACTAATGAAAAACTGTTTTTT. It codes for CASTPAGGRLATNEKLFF.

This clonotype occurred a few times. The chain uses TRBV4-2 and TRBJ1-2; D is perhaps TRBD1 (5 bases). The V gene lost 1 base and the J gene lost 6 bases, with 15 bases spanning the gap. Germline V gives CDR1 LGHNA, CDR2 YNFKEQ. CDR3 length: 15 residues. This CDR3 reads CASSQVQRKGDGYTF. For the CDR3, the DNA is TGTGCCAGCAGCCAAGTACAGAGGAAAGGGGATGGCTACACCTTC.

In this sample, this clonotype turned up many times. The chain links TRBV4-1 to TRBJ1-5, with D possibly being TRBD1 (5 bases). Germline V gene data show CDR1 as MGHRA and CDR2 as YSYEKL. The V and J ends lost 4 bases and 1 base respectively, with 8 bases between them. This CDR3 contains 14 residues. Here the CDR3 reads CASSRRTSNQPQHF. The CDR3 DNA reads as TGCGCCAGCAGCCGTCGGACAAGCAATCAGCCCCAGCATTTT.

This clonotype has ten or more counts. The CDR3 DNA follows: TGTGCCAGCAATACCGACAAGACTGGGGCCAACGTCCTGACTTTC. It encodes CASNTDKTGANVLTF. V gene TRBV28 combines with J gene TRBJ2-6; unclear D gene. The V gene lost 7 bases and the J gene lost 2 bases, with 12 bases spanning the gap. The CDR3 spans 15 residues. The V gene's germline CDR1 is MDHEN and CDR2 SYDVKM.

In this sample, this clonotype turned up a few times. This chain joins TRBV6-1 and TRBJ2-3, with D hard to call. The germline V gene has CDR1 MNHNS and CDR2 SASEGT. V lost 9 bases and J lost 1, with 14 bases in between. The CDR3 covers 14 residues. The CDR3 is CASATTQGTDTQYF. DNA of the CDR3: TGTGCCAGTGCTACCACCCAAGGCACAGATACGCAGTATTTT.

The chain is built from TRBV20-1 and TRBJ2-3, with 8 bases matching TRBD2. Germline assignment: CDR1 DFQATT and CDR2 SNEGSKA (reference sequence). V was clipped by 0 bases and J by 4 bases; unmatched bases: 6. The CDR3 runs 15 residues. The CDR3 protein is CSARDGSGGPDTQYF. The CDR3 DNA reads TGCAGTGCTAGAGATGGAAGCGGGGGCCCAGATACGCAGTATTTT.

This clonotype was seen at least ten times. The chain is built from TRBV12-3 or TRBV12-4 and TRBJ2-2; 9 positions agree with TRBD1. The trim removed 7 bases at V and 5 bases at J, leaving 11 bases unmatched. The CDR3 runs 16 residues. The CDR3 is CASNDPSTGGTGELFF. The CDR3 coding sequence is TGTGCCAGCAACGACCCCTCGACAGGGGGGACCGGGGAGCTGTTTTTT.

Of note for this clonotype: This likely came from a read error, as a far larger clone is one base away. The chain has TRBV7-9 and TRBJ2-7, with 10 bases fitting TRBD1. The CDR3 extends over 16 amino acids. CDR1 and CDR2 (germline): SEHNR, FQNEAQ (reference sequence). V was pared by 3 bases and J by 7 bases, with 12 bases of the junction left unmatched. CDR3 nucleotide sequence: TGTGCCAGCAGCTTCATTCGGGACAGGGGAGTGGGTGAGCAGTACTTC. Translated, it gives CASSFIRDRGVGEQYF.

The sample holds many counts of this clonotype. With a far larger clone one base away, a read error is the likely cause. The rearrangement joins TRBV6-2 or TRBV6-3 to TRBJ2-1; 9 nucleotides match TRBD1. The CDR3 has 15 amino acids. V gave up 0 bases and J gave up 10 bases; unmatched junction bases: 7. CDR1 is MNHEY and CDR2 is SVGEGT in the germline V gene. This chain's CDR3 is CASSYSGTGSYEQFF. CDR3 nucleotides: TGTGCCAGCAGTTACTCCGGGACAGGGTCCTACGAGCAGTTCTTC.

This clonotype was counted ten times or more. In DNA form, the CDR3 reads TGTGCCAGCAGCTTAGGGATAGGGACAGGCCTTAACGATACGCAGTATTTT. Its protein is CASSLGIGTGLNDTQYF. The chain has TRBV11-2 and TRBJ2-3, with 8 bases fitting TRBD1. This CDR3 region has 17 residues. V gave up 1 base and J gave up 6 bases; unmatched junction bases: 12. The germline V gene encodes CDR1 SGHAT and CDR2 FQNNGV.

The chain combines TRBV5-1 with TRBJ2-7, with 11 bases matching TRBD2. CDR3 length: 16 amino acids. Germline CDR1 reads SGHRS; CDR2 reads YFSETQ. Unmatched junction bases numbered 7, after V lost 0 bases and J lost 5 bases. CDR3 residues: CASSLAASGRRDEQYF. In nucleotides, the CDR3 is TGCGCCAGCAGCTTGGCGGCTAGCGGGAGGAGGGACGAGCAGTACTTC.

This clonotype occurred a few times. The chain carries TRBV24-1 and TRBJ2-3, with 11 bases lining up with TRBD2. CDR1 and CDR2 from the germline V gene are KGHDR and SFDVKD. The ends lost 3 bases at V and 6 bases at J; junction bases unmatched: 7. The length of the CDR3 is 16 residues. The DNA of the CDR3 is TGTGCCACCAGTGATCTTCTAGCGGGAGGTGGGGATACGCAGTATTTT. Its protein is CATSDLLAGGGDTQYF.

The genes are TRBV7-9 and TRBJ2-3; D gene unclear. Germline V lookup: CDR1 SEHNR, CDR2 FQNEAQ (reference sequence). The CDR3 runs to 12 residues. The V and J ends lost 4 bases and 6 bases respectively, with 8 bases between them. The CDR3 DNA follows: TGTGCCAGCAGCTCATATGCTGATACGCAGTATTTT. This translates into CASSSYADTQYF. The variable domain in full, with the rest retrieved from reference TRBV7-9 and TRBJ2-3, is DTGVSQNPRHKITKRGQNVTFRCDPISEHNRLYWYRQTLGQGPEFLTYFQNEAQLEKSRLLSDRFSAERPKGSFSTLEIQRTEQGDSAMYLCASSSYADTQYFGPGTRLTVL.